This paragraph covers one T cell receptor (beta chain) sequence. Germline V gene sequence: CDR1 KGHSH, CDR2 LQKENI. Trimming stripped 5 bases from V and 1 base from J, with 8 bases between. The length of the CDR3 is 13 residues. As processed by the authors: Researchers report that nucleated cell counts were estimated from reference gene primer amplification. Produced via immunoSEQ multiplex PCR; TCRdb's table is partial and in-frame only. From that table come the V and J calls and clone size; the DNA was used to work out D and trimming. The sample holds approximately 150,000 clones; roughly four fifths are singletons and the top ten take under 13%. This sample was taken from a study of blood T cell repertoires in COVID-19. Study overall: COVID-19 samples from acute and convalescent phases originated in the United States, Italy and Spain.

The sequenced material came from peripheral blood. The chain links TRBV18 to TRBJ1-1; D unclear. The origin of this receptor is a man aged 65-85 years with active or convalescent COVID-19. CDR3: CASSSSRNTEAFF. The CDR3 DNA follows: TGTGCCAGCTCATCCTCCCGGAACACTGAAGCTTTCTTT.